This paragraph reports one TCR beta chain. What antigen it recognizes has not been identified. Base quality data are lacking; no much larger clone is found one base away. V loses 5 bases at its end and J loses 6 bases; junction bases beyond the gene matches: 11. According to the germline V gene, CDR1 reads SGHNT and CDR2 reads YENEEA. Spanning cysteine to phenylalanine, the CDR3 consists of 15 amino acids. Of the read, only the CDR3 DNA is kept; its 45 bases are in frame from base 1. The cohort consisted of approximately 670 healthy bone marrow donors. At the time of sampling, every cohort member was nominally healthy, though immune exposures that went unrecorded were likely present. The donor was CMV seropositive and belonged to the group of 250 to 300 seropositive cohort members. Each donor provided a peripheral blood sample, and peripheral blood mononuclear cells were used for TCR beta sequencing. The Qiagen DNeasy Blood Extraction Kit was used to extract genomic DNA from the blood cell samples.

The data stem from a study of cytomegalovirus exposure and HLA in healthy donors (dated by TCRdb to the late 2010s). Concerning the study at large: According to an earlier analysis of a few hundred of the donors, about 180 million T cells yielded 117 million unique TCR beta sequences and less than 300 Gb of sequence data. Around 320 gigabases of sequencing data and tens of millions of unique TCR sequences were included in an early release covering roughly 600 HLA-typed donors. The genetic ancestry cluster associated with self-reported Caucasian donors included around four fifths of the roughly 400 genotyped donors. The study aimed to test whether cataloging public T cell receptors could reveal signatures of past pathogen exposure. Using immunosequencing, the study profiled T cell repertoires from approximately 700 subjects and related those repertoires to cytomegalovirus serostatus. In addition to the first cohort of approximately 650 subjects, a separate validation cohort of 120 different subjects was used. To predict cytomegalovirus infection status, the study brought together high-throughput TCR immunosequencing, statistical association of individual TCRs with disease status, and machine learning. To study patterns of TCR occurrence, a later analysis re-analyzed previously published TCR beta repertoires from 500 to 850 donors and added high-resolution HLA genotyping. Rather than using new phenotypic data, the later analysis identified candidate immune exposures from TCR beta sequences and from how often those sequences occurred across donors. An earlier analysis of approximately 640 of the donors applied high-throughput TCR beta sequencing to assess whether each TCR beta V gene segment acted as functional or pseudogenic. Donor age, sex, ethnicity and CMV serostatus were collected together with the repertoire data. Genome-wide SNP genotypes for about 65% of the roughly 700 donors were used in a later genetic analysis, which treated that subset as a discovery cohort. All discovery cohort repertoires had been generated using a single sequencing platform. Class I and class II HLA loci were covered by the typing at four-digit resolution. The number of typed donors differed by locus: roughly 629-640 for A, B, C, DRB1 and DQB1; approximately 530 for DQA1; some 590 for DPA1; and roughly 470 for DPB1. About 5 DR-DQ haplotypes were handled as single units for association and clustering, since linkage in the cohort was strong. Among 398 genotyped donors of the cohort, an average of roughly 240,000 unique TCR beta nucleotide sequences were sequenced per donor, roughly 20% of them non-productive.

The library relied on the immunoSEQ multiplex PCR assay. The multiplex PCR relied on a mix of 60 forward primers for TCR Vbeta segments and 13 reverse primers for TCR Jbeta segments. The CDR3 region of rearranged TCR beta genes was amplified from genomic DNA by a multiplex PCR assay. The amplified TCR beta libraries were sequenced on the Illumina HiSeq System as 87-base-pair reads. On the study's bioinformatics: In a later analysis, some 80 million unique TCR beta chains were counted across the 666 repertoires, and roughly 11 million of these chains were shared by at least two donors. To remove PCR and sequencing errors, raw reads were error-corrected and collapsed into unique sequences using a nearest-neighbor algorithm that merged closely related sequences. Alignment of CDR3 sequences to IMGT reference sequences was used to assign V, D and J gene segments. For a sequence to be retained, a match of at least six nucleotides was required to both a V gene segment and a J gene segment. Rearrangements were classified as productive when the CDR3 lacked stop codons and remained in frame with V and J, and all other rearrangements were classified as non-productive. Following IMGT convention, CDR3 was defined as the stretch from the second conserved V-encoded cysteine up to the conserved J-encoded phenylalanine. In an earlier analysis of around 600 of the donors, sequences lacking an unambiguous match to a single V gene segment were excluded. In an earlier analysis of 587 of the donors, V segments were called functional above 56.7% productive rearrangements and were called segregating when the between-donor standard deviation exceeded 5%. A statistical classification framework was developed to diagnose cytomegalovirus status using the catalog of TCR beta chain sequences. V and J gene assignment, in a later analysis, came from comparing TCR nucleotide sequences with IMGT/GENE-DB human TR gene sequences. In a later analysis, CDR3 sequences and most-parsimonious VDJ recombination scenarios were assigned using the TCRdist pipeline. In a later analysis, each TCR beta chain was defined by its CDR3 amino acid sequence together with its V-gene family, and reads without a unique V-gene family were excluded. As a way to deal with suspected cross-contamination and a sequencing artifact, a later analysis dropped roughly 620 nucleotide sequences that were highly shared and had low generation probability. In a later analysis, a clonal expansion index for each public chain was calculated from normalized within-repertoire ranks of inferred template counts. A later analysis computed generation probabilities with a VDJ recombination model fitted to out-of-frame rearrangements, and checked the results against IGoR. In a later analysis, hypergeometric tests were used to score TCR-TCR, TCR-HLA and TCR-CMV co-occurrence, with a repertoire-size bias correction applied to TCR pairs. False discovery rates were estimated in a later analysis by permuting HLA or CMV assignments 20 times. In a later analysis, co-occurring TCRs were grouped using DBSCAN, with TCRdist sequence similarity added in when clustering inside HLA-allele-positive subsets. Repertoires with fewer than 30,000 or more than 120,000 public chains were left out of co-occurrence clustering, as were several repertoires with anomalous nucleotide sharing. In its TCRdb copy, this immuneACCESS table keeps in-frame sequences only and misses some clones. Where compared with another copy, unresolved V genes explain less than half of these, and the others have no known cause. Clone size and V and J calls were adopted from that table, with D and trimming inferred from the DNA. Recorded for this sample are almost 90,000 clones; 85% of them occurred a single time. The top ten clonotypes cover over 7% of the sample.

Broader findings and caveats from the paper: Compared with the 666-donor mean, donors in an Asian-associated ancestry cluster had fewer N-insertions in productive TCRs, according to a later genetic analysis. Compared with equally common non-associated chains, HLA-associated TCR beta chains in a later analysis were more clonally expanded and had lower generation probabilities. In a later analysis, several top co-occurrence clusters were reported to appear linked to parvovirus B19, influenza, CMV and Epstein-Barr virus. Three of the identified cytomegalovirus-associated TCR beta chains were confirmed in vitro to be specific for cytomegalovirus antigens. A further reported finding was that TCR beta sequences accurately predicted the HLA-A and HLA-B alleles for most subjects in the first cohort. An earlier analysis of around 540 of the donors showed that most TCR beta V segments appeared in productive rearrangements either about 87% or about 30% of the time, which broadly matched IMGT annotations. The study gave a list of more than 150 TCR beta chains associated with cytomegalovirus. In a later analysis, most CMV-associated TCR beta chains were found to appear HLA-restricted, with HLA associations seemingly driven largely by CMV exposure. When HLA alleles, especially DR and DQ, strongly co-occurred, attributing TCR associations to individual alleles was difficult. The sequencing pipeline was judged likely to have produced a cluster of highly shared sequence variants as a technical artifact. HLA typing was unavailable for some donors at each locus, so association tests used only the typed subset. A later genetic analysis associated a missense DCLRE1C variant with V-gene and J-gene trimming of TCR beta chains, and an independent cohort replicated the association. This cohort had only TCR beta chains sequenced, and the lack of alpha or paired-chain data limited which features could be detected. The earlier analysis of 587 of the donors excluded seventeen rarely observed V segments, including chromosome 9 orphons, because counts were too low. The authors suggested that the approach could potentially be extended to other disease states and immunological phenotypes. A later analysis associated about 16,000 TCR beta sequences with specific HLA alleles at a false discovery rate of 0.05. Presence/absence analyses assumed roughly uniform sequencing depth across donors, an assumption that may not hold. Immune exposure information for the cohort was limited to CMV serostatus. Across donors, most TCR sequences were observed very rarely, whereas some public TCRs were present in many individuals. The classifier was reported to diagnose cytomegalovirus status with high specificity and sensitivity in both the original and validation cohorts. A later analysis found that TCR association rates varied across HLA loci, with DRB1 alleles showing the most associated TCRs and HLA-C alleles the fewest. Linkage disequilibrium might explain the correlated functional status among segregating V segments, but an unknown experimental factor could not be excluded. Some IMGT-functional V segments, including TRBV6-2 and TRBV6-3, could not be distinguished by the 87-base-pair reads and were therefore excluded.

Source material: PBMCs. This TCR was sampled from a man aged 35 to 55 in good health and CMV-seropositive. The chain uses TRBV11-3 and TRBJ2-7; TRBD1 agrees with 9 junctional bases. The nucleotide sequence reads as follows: TGTGCCAGCAGCAACGGACAGGGGATGGGAGGCGAGCAGTACTTC. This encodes CASSNGQGMGGEQYF.